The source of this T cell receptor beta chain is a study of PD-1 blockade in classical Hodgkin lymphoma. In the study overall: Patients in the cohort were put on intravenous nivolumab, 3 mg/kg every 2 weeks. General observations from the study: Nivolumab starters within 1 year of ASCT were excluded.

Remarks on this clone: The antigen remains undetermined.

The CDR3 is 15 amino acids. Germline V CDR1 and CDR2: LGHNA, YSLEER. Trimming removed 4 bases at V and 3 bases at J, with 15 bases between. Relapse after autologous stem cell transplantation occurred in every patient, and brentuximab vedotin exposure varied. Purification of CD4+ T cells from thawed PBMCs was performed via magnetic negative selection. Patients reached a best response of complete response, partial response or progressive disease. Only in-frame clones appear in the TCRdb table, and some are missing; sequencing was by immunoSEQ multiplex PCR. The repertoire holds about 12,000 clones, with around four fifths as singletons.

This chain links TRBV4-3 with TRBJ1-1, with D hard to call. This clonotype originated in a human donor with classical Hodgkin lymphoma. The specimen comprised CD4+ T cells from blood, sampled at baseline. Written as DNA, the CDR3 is TGCGCCAGCAGCCCGAATACAGATATTGACACTGAAGCTTTCTTT. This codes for CASSPNTDIDTEAFF.